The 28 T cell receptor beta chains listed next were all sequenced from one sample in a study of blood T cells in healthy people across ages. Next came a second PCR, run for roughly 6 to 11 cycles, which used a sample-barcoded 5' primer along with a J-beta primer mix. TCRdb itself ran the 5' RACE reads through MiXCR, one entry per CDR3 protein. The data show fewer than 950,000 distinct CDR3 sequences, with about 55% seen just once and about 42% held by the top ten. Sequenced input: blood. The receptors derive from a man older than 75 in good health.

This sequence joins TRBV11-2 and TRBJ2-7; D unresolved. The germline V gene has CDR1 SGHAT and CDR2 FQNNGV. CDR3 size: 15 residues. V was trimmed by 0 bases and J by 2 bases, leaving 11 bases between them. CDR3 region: CASSLDGQPTYEQYF. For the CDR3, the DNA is TGTGCCAGCAGCTTAGATGGGCAGCCAACCTACGAGCAGTACTTC.

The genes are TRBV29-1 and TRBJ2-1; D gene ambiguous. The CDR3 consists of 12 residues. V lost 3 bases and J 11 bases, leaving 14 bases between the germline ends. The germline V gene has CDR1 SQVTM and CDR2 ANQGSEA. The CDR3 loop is CSVEPLLGKQFF. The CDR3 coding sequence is TGCAGCGTTGAGCCGCTCTTGGGTAAGCAGTTCTTC.

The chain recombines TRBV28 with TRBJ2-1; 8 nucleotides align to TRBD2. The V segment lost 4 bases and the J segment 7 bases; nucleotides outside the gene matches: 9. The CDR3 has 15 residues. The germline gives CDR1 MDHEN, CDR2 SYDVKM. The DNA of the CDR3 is TGTGCCAGCAGTTCTTCTCAAGCGGGAGTGAATGAGCAGTTCTTC. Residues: CASSSSQAGVNEQFF.

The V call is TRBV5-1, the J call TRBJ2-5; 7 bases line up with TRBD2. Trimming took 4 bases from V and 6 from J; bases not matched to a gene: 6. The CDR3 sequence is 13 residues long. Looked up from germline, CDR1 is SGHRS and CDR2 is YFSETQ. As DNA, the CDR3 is TGCGCCAGCAGCCCGGGAGCGGGGAAGACCCAGTACTTC. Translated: CASSPGAGKTQYF.

The CDR3 nucleotides read TGTGCCAGCAGTTTCTCTCTCCTGGGACTAGCGCCAAGCACAGATACGCAGTATTTT. Its translation is CASSFSLLGLAPSTDTQYF. The chain combines TRBV28 with TRBJ2-3; 10 bases match TRBD2. There are 19 residues in the CDR3. The ends lost 3 bases at V and 0 bases at J; junction bases unmatched: 12. Per the germline V gene, CDR1 is MDHEN and CDR2 is SYDVKM. Using reference TRBV28 and TRBJ2-3 for the parts outside the CDR3, the full variable domain is DVKVTQSSRYLVKRTGEKVFLECVQDMDHENMFWYRQDPGLGLRLIYFSYDVKMKEKGDIPEGYSVSREKKERFSLILESASTNQTSMYLCASSFSLLGLAPSTDTQYFGPGTRLTVL.

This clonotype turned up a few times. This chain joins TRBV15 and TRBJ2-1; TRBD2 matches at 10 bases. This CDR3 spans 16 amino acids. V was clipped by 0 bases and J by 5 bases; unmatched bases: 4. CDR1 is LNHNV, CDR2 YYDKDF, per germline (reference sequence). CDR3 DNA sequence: TGTGCCACCAGCAGAGAACCGGGACTAGCGAACAATGAGCAGTTCTTC. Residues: CATSREPGLANNEQFF.

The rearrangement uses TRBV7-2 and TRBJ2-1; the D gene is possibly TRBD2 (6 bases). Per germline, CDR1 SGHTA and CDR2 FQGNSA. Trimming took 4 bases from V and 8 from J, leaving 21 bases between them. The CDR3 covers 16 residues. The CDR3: CASSSDGGRAWHEQFF. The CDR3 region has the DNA TGTGCCAGCAGCTCGGACGGAGGGCGGGCTTGGCATGAGCAGTTCTTC.

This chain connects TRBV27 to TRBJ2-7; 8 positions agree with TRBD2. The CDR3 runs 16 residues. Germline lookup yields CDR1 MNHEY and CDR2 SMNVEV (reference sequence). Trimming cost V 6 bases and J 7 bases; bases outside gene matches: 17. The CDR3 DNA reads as TGTGCCAGCAGGCTCTCTAGCGGGCCATCCTACAATGAGCAGTACTTC. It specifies CASRLSSGPSYNEQYF.

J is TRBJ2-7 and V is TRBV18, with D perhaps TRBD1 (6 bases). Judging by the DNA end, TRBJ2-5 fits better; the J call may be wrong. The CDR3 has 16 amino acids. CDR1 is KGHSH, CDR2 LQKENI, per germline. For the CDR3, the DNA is TGTGCCAGCTCACCAGCTTTGGGGGCCTTTGGAGAGACCCAGTACTTC. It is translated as CASSPALGAFGETQYF.

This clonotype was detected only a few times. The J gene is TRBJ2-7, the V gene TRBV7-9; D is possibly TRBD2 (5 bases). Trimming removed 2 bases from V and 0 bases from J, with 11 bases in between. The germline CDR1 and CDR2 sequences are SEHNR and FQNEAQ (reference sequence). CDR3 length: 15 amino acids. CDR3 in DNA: TGTGCCAGCAGCTTACCTACGGGGTACTCCTACGAGCAGTACTTC. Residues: CASSLPTGYSYEQYF.

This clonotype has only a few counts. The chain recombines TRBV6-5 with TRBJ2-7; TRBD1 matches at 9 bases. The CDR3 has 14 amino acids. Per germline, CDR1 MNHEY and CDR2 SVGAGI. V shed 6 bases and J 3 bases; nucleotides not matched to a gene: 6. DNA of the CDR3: TGTGCCAGCAGAGAACAGGGGGCGCGCTACGAGCAGTACTTC. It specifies CASREQGARYEQYF.

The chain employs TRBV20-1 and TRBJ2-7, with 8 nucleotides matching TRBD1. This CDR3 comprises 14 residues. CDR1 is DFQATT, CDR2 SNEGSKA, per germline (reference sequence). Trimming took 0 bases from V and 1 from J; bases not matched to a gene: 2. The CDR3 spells CSAREGTGSYEQYF. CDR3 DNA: TGCAGTGCTAGAGAAGGGACAGGTTCCTACGAGCAGTACTTC.

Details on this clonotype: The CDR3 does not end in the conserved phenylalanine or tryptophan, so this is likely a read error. The CDR3 loop reads CSARDHNSETYNEQFS. DNA of the CDR3: TGCAGTGCTAGGGACCACAATAGCGAGACCTACAATGAGCAGTTCTCC. This chain links TRBV20-1 with TRBJ2-1; D possibly corresponds to TRBD2 (5 bases). Germline CDR1 reads DFQATT; CDR2 reads SNEGSKA (reference sequence). The CDR3 length is 16 residues. Trimming cost V 3 bases and J 2 bases, with 17 bases left between them.

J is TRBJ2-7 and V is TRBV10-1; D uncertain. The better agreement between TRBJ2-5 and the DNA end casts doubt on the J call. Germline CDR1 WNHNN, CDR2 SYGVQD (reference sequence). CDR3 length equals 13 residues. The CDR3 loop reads CASSEDRSGTQYF. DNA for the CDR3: TGCGCCAGCAGTGAAGATCGGTCGGGGACCCAGTACTTC.

CDR3: CASSRGTGDEAFF. For the CDR3, the DNA is TGTGCCAGCAGTAGAGGGACAGGCGATGAAGCTTTCTTT. The V and J genes are TRBV7-9 and TRBJ1-1, with 8 bases aligning to TRBD1. Germline CDR1 and CDR2: SEHNR and FQNEAQ (reference sequence). The CDR3 is 13 residues long. V lost 6 bases to trimming and J lost 7 bases; unmatched junction nucleotides: 7.

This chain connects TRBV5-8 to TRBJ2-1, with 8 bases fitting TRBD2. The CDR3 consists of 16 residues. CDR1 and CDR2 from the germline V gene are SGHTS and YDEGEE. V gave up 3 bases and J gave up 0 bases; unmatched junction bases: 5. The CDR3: CASSWLAGPSYNEQFF. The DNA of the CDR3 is TGTGCCAGCAGCTGGCTAGCGGGTCCCTCCTACAATGAGCAGTTCTTC. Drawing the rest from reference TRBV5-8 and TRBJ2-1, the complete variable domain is EAGVTQSPTHLIKTRGQQATLRCSPISGHTSVYWYQQALGLGLQFLLWYDEGEERNRGNFPPRFSGRQFPNYSSELNVNALELEDSALYLCASSWLAGPSYNEQFFGPGTRLTVL.

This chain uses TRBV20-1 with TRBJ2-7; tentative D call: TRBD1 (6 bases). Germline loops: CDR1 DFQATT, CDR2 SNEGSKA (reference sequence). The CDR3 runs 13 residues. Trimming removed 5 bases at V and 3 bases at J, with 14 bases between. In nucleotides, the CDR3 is TGCAGTGCTTTGGACAGAAACGACTACGAGCAGTACTTC. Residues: CSALDRNDYEQYF.

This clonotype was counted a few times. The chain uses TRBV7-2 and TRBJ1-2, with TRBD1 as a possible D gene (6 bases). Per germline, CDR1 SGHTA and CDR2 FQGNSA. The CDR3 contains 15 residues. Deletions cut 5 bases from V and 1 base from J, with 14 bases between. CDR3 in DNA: TGTGCCAGCAGCGGCGAAGGGGGGCTTAACTATGGCTACACCTTC. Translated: CASSGEGGLNYGYTF.

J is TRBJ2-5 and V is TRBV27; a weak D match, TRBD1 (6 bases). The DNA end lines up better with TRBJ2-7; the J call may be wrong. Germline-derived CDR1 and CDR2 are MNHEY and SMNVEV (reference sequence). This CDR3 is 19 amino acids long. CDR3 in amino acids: CASSLSESRAGTPIYEQYF. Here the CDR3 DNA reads TGTGCCAGCAGTTTATCGGAATCTCGTGCAGGGACACCGATCTACGAGCAGTACTTC.

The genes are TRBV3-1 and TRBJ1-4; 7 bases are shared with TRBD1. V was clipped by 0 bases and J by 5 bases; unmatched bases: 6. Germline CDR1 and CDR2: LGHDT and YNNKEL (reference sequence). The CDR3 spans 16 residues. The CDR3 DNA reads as TGTGCCAGCAGCCAAGATTTTGGCAGGGGGAATGAAAAACTGTTTTTT. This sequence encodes CASSQDFGRGNEKLFF.

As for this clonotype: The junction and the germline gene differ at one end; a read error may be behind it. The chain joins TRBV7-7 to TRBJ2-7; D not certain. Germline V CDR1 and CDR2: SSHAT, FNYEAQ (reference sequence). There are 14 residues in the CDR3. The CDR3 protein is CASSLARVGYEQYF. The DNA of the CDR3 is TGTGCTAGCAGCTTAGCTAGAGTCGGCTACGAGCAGTACTTC.

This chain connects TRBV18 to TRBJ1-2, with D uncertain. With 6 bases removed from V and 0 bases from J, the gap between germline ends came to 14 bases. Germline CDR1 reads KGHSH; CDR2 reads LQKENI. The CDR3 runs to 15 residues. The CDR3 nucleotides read TGTGCCAGCTCCCTAATTGGACGGTCTAACTATGGCTACACCTTC. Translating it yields CASSLIGRSNYGYTF.

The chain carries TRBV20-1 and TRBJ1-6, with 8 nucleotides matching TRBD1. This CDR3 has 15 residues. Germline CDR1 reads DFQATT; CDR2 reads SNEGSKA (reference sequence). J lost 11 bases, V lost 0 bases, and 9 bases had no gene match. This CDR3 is CSARDSSGGRAPLHF. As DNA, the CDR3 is TGCAGTGCTAGAGATAGTTCAGGGGGCCGTGCACCCCTCCACTTT.

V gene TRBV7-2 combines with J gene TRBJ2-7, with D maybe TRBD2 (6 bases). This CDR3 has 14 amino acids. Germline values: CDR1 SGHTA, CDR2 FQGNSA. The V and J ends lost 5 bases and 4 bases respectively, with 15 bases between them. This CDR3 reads CASSHYGLTYEQYF. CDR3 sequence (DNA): TGTGCCAGCAGCCATTACGGACTAACATACGAGCAGTACTTC.

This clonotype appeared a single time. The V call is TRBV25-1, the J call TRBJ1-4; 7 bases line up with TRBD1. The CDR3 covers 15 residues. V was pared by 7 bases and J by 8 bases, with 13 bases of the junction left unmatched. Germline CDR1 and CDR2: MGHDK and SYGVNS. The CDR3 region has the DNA TGTGCCAGCATGGGCCGACGAGCAGGGGGGGAAAAACTGTTTTTT. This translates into CASMGRRAGGEKLFF.

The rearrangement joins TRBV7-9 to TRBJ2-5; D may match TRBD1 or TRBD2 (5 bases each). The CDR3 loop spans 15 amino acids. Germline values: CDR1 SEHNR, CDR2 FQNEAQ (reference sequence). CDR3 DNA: TGTGCGCTACCGCAGCGCAGACGGGACGGGGAGACCCAGTACTTC. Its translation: CALPQRRRDGETQYF.

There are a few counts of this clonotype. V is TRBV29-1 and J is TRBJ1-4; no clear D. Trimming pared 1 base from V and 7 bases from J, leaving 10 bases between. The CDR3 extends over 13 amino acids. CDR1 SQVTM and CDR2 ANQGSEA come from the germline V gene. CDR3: CSVEGPGGEKLFF. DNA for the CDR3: TGCAGCGTTGAAGGCCCCGGCGGTGAAAAACTGTTTTTT.

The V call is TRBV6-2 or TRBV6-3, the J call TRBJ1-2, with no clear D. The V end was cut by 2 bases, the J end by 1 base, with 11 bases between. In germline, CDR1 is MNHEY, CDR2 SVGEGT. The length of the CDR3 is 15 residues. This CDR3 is CASSYVGLSNYGYTF. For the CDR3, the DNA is TGTGCCAGCAGTTACGTCGGACTCAGTAACTATGGCTACACCTTC.